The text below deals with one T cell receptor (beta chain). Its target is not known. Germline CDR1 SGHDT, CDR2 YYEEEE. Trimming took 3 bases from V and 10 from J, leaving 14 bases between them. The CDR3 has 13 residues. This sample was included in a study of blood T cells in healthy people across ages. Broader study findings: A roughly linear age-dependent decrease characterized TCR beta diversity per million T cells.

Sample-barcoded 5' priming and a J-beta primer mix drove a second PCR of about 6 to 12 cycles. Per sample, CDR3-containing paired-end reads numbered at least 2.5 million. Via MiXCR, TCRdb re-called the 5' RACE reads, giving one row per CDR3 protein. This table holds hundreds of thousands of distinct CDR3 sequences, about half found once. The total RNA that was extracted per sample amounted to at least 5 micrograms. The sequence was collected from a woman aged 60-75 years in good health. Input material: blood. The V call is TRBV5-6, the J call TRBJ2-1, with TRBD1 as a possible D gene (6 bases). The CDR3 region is CASSYLRGEEQFF. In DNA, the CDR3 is TGTGCCAGCAGCTACCTCAGGGGTGAAGAGCAGTTCTTC.